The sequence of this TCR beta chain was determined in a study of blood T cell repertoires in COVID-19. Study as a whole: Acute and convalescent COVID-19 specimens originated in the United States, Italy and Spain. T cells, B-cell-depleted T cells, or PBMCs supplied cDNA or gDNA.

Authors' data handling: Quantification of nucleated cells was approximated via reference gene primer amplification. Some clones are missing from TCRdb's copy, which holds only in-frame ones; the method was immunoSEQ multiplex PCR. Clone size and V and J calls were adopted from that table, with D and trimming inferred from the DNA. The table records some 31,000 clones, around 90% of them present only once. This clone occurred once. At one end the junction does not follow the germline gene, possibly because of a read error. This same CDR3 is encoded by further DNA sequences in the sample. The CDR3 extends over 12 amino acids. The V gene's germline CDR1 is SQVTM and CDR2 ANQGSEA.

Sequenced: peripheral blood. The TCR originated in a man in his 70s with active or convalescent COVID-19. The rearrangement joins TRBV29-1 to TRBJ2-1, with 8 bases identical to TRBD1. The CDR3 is CSVAAGGNEQFF. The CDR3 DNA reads TGCAGCGTTGCCGCAGGGGGCAATGAGCAATTCTTC.